Presented here are 24 T cell receptor beta chains from one specimen sequenced in a study of blood T cells in healthy people across ages. Alongside a J-beta primer mix, a sample-barcoded 5' primer served in a second PCR lasting about 7 to 11 cycles. TCRdb re-called the 5' RACE reads with MiXCR, one entry per CDR3 protein. The data contain approximately 1,000,000 distinct CDR3 sequences, 45% of them singletons. The sequenced material came from blood. The receptors derive from a woman aged 55-69 years in good health.

This clonotype showed up many times. This rearrangement joins TRBV11-2 to TRBJ2-1, with 7 bases identical to TRBD1. CDR3 length: 15 amino acids. V gave up 5 bases and J gave up 5 bases; unmatched junction bases: 9. The germline gives CDR1 SGHAT, CDR2 FQNNGV. The chain's CDR3 is CASSPPGTVNNEQFF. The CDR3, as DNA: TGTGCCAGCAGCCCCCCCGGGACAGTAAACAATGAGCAGTTCTTC. Based on the CDR3 plus reference TRBV11-2 and TRBJ2-1, the full variable domain is EAGVAQSPRYKIIEKRQSVAFWCNPISGHATLYWYQQILGQGPKLLIQFQNNGVVDDSQLPKDRFSAERLKGVDSTLKIQPAKLEDSAVYLCASSPPGTVNNEQFFGPGTRLTVL.

This clonotype was counted between two and nine times. V gene TRBV20-1 combines with J gene TRBJ2-7, with unresolved D. Germline V gives CDR1 DFQATT, CDR2 SNEGSKA (reference sequence). The CDR3 extends over 14 amino acids. V shed 6 bases and J shed 0 bases, with 15 bases lying between them. The CDR3 DNA sequence: TGCAGTGCCTCATCGACTGCAAGCTCCTACGAGCAGTACTTC. This codes for CSASSTASSYEQYF.

The V gene is TRBV25-1, the J gene TRBJ2-5; 10 nucleotides line up with TRBD2. Looked up from germline, CDR1 is MGHDK and CDR2 is SYGVNS. Unmatched junction bases numbered 9, after V lost 6 bases and J lost 2 bases. CDR3 length: 16 amino acids. CDR3 sequence: CASSILAGFYQETQYF. DNA of the CDR3: TGTGCCAGCAGCATACTAGCGGGATTTTATCAAGAGACCCAGTACTTC.

The CDR3 region has the DNA TGTGCCAGCAGCACCCGGACAGGCCTCTACGAGCAGTACTTC. Translated, it gives CASSTRTGLYEQYF. The chain couples TRBV7-9 to TRBJ2-7, with TRBD1 matching 7 bases. In germline, CDR1 is SEHNR, CDR2 FQNEAQ (reference sequence). V trimming: 5 bases; J trimming: 3 bases; junction bases outside the gene matches: 7. This CDR3 contains 14 residues.

Comments on this clonotype: Possible read error: a much larger clone is one base away. The rearrangement uses TRBV7-8 and TRBJ2-1; 8 bases line up with TRBD2. The J call may not be correct, given that the DNA end is closer to TRBJ2-7. From germline, CDR1 is SGHVS and CDR2 FQNEAQ. The CDR3 has 17 residues. CDR3 amino acids: CASSLRSGSRTYNEQYF. The DNA of the CDR3 is TGTGCCAGCAGCTTGAGAAGCGGGAGCCGAACTTACAATGAGCAGTACTTC.

The genes are TRBV4-1 and TRBJ2-4, with a possible D match to TRBD2 (5 bases). Germline CDR1 reads MGHRA; CDR2 reads YSYEKL. This CDR3 comprises 15 residues. V lost 0 bases to trimming and J lost 8 bases, with 14 bases between them. CDR3 residues: CASSQELRERDIQYF. In nucleotides, the CDR3 is TGCGCCAGCAGCCAAGAACTTCGGGAAAGAGACATTCAGTACTTC.

The table lists this clonotype with a few counts. The chain is built from TRBV4-2 and TRBJ2-7; 9 positions match TRBD2. Germline V CDR1 and CDR2: LGHNA, YNFKEQ. J gave up 5 bases and V 0 bases, and 5 bases lay outside the gene matches. CDR3 length: 15 residues. CDR3 in amino acids: CASSQEASGTHEQYF. CDR3 DNA: TGTGCCAGCAGCCAAGAGGCTAGCGGGACACACGAGCAGTACTTC.

This clonotype was seen a handful of times. V and J are TRBV9 and TRBJ2-3, with 7 bases aligning to TRBD1. J was trimmed by 4 bases and V by 2 bases; bases with no gene match: 7. The CDR3 covers 15 residues. CDR1 is SGDLS and CDR2 is YYNGEE in the germline V gene. CDR3 in DNA: TGTGCCAGCAGCGTCGAGGGGGCGCAAGCAGATACGCAGTATTTT. This sequence encodes CASSVEGAQADTQYF.

This clonotype came up many times. This chain links TRBV9 with TRBJ2-1, with 10 bases lining up with TRBD2. The CDR3 contains 15 residues. Germline V CDR1 and CDR2: SGDLS, YYNGEE. V trimming: 3 bases; J trimming: 1 base; junction bases outside the gene matches: 1. The CDR3 spells CASSGTSGSYNEQFF. In nucleotides, the CDR3 is TGTGCCAGCAGCGGGACTAGCGGATCCTACAATGAGCAGTTCTTC.

This sequence joins TRBV9 and TRBJ2-3; tentative D call: TRBD1 (6 bases). This CDR3 has 13 residues. Trimming pared 3 bases from V and 7 bases from J, leaving 12 bases between. Germline V CDR1 and CDR2: SGDLS, YYNGEE. The CDR3 here is CASSAVTGNTQYF. The DNA of the CDR3 is TGTGCCAGCAGCGCAGTGACAGGTAATACGCAGTATTTT.

The chain links TRBV6-2 or TRBV6-3 to TRBJ2-1, with TRBD2 identical over 12 bases. After removal of 0 bases from V and 5 bases from J, the junction contained 5 bases not matched to a gene. Germline V gene lookup returns CDR1 MNHEY and CDR2 SVGEGT. The CDR3 extends over 17 amino acids. The CDR3 sequence: CASSYSPGLAGNNEQFF. The CDR3 nucleotides read TGTGCCAGCAGTTACTCCCCCGGACTAGCGGGGAACAATGAGCAGTTCTTC.

This chain uses TRBV20-1 with TRBJ2-3; 7 bases align to TRBD2. V lost 7 bases, J lost 1 base, and 5 bases stayed unmatched. The CDR3 sequence is 13 residues long. Per germline, CDR1 DFQATT and CDR2 SNEGSKA (reference sequence). The CDR3 is CSGAGVRTDTQYF. In DNA form, the CDR3 reads TGCAGTGGTGCGGGAGTCCGCACAGATACGCAGTATTTT.

In this sample, this clonotype turned up once. The chain uses TRBV10-3 and TRBJ2-2; tentatively, D is TRBD2 (6 bases). This CDR3 comprises 14 residues. V was shortened by 10 bases and J by 0 bases, with 12 bases between the two germline ends. Germline CDR1 and CDR2: ENHRY and SYGVKD. In DNA form, the CDR3 reads TGTGCCAGCGGGGCCCGGACGAACACCGGGGAGCTGTTTTTT. Amino acid sequence: CASGARTNTGELFF.

The V gene is TRBV10-2, the J gene TRBJ1-1, with a possible D match to TRBD1 (5 bases). CDR1 WSHSY and CDR2 SAAADI come from the germline V gene. The CDR3 spans 12 residues. The ends were cut back, 8 bases at V and 5 bases at J, with 12 bases in the middle. This CDR3 is CASSSGKTEAFF. For the CDR3, the DNA is TGCGCCAGCTCTTCAGGGAAAACTGAAGCTTTCTTT.

Only a few counts were recorded for this clonotype. The chain employs TRBV11-2 and TRBJ2-5; no reliable D call. The ends were cut back, 6 bases at V and 2 bases at J, with 13 bases in the middle. This CDR3 is 14 amino acids long. CDR1 and CDR2 (germline): SGHAT, FQNNGV. In DNA form, the CDR3 reads TGTGCCAGCAGAATAAACACGCTTCAAGAGACCCAGTACTTC. Translating gives CASRINTLQETQYF.

About this clonotype itself: Mismatch with germline at one junction end may stem from a read error. V usage is TRBV6-1 and J usage is TRBJ2-7, with 8 bases lining up with TRBD1. There are 12 residues in the CDR3. Per germline, CDR1 MNHNS and CDR2 SASEGT. CDR3 sequence: CAGRGRSYEQYF. The CDR3 DNA reads as TGTGCCGGCAGGGGGCGCTCCTACGAGCAGTACTTC.

The CDR3 reads CASSRSTGTGDNEQYF. The CDR3 DNA reads TGTGCCAGCAGTCGAAGTACCGGGACAGGGGACAATGAGCAGTACTTC. The chain is built from TRBV28 and TRBJ2-5; 10 bases line up with TRBD1. The CDR3 length is 16 residues. In germline, CDR1 is MDHEN, CDR2 SYDVKM. Trimming took 5 bases from V and 11 from J; bases not matched to a gene: 17.

This chain links TRBV28 with TRBJ1-5; no firm D call. This CDR3 contains 15 residues. From germline, CDR1 is MDHEN and CDR2 SYDVKM. Trimming shortened V by 6 bases and J by 1 base, and 13 bases separated the two germline ends. The CDR3 loop is CASRRRTESNQPQHF. The CDR3 DNA reads TGTGCCAGCAGGCGAAGGACGGAGAGCAATCAGCCCCAGCATTTT.

The chain carries TRBV20-1 and TRBJ2-7, with a tentative D call TRBD1 (5 bases). Trimming removed 6 bases from V and 1 base from J, with 10 bases in between. Per the germline V gene, CDR1 is DFQATT and CDR2 is SNEGSKA (reference sequence). This CDR3 has 12 amino acids. The CDR3 region has the DNA TGCAGTGCCCCCGCAGGGTCCTACGAGCAGTACTTC. Encoded protein: CSAPAGSYEQYF.

This clonotype is a singleton in its sample. The rearrangement links TRBV10-2 to TRBJ2-5; D remains unclear. The DNA end lines up better with TRBJ2-7; the J call may be wrong. The CDR3 extends over 11 amino acids. Germline assignment: CDR1 WSHSY and CDR2 SAAADI. In DNA form, the CDR3 reads TGCGCCAGCAGTCTGAGTATCGAGCAGTACTTC. Its translation is CASSLSIEQYF.

The chain is built from TRBV6-6 and TRBJ2-1; D gene ambiguous. Trimming pared 4 bases from V and 10 bases from J, leaving 20 bases between. The CDR3 is 15 residues long. Germline CDR1 and CDR2: MNHNY and SVGAGI (reference sequence). Here the CDR3 DNA reads TGTGCCAGCAGTTTAGGTAGCTTTATAGGGTCCGAGCAGTTCTTC. This translates into CASSLGSFIGSEQFF.

This sequence joins TRBV30 and TRBJ2-1; D gene uncertain. CDR1 GTSNPN and CDR2 SVGIG come from the germline V gene (reference sequence). The CDR3 is 12 amino acids. V gave up 2 bases and J gave up 11 bases, with 13 bases separating them. DNA of the CDR3: TGTGCCTGGAGTCAATCCCGGAGCAAGCAGTTCTTC. Amino acids: CAWSQSRSKQFF.

The rearrangement links TRBV6-5 to TRBJ2-1; 7 nucleotides agree with TRBD2. V dropped 6 bases and J dropped 3; count of bases not matched to a gene: 8. This CDR3 is 15 amino acids long. Germline CDR1 reads MNHEY; CDR2 reads SVGAGI. The CDR3: CASSLGSGNYNEQFF. DNA for the CDR3: TGTGCCAGCAGCCTCGGGAGCGGGAACTACAATGAGCAGTTCTTC.

V is TRBV6-2 or TRBV6-3 and J is TRBJ2-1, with D perhaps matching TRBD1 (6 bases). The germline V and J ends were trimmed by 4 bases and 7 bases, with 17 bases remaining between them. CDR3 length equals 15 residues. Germline CDR1 is MNHEY and CDR2 is SVGEGT. CDR3 loop: CASSWAHRGINEQFF. The CDR3 DNA reads TGTGCCAGCAGTTGGGCCCATAGGGGGATTAATGAGCAGTTCTTC.